This T cell receptor beta chain was retrieved from a study of T cells in Graves' hyperthyroidism and ophthalmopathy. Amplification of TCR beta CDR3 regions used RNA as the template. A set of HTBI primers served as the primers for a first-round RT-PCR of the TCR CDR3. TCRdb reanalysed the multiplex PCR reads using MiXCR and keeps one entry per CDR3 protein. The data show 650,000 to 750,000 distinct CDR3 sequences, about 14% seen once. Losses at the gene ends were 6 bases for V and 3 bases for J; bases not matched to a gene: 4. The CDR3 length is 15 residues. Germline assignment: CDR1 ENHRY and CDR2 SYGVKD. About this clonotype: Possible read error: a much larger clone is one base away.

V gene TRBV10-3 combines with J gene TRBJ2-2; TRBD1 matches at 10 bases. The sample consisted of blood. The TCR sequence derives from a woman between 18 and 29 years old with Graves' hyperthyroidism. The CDR3 nucleotides read TGTGCCATCAGCTCCGGGACAGGGGACACCGGGGAGCTGTTTTTT. Protein product: CAISSGTGDTGELFF.